These 28 T cell receptor beta chains were sequenced from one sample in a study of T cells in Graves' hyperthyroidism and ophthalmopathy (dated by TCRdb to the late 2010s). The receptor library was made with multiplex PCR. TCRdb lists the instrument as Illumina HiSeq 2000. The TCR beta CDR3 regions were amplified from the RNA transcripts. The TCR CDR3 was subjected to a first round of RT-PCR using the HTBI primer set and the Qiagen OneStep RT-PCR kit. TCRdb cleaned the public reads at Q25 with fastp, built clones with MiXCR and kept in-frame beta chains. Merged by CDR3 protein, the rows form single entries marked with the most common genes and DNA. This sample is represented by hundreds of thousands of distinct CDR3 sequences; 14% of them were singletons. Around 25% of the sample belongs to the ten largest clones. The material sequenced was blood. The receptor source for this set is a young woman with Graves' hyperthyroidism.

The chain uses TRBV30 and TRBJ2-2; D may match TRBD1 or TRBD2 (6 bases each). The CDR3 has 16 amino acids. CDR1 is GTSNPN, CDR2 SVGIG, per germline (reference sequence). V was trimmed by 2 bases and J by 3 bases, leaving 16 bases between them. The CDR3 sequence: CAWSHPGRGDTGELFF. The DNA for the CDR3 is TGTGCCTGGAGTCACCCGGGAAGGGGGGACACCGGGGAGCTGTTTTTT.

A single count supports this clonotype. This may be a read error, as it is one base from a much larger clone. The chain combines TRBV20-1 with TRBJ2-6; D gene uncertain. Germline CDR1 is DFQATT and CDR2 is SNEGSKA (reference sequence). There are 15 residues in the CDR3. V shed 2 bases and J shed 3 bases, with 11 bases lying between them. The CDR3 reads CSARPSFSGANVLTF. CDR3 DNA: TGCAGTGCTAGACCGTCGTTTAGTGGGGCCAACGTCCTGACTTTC.

This rearrangement joins TRBV7-2 to TRBJ2-7, with a possible D match to TRBD1 (5 bases). This CDR3 is 13 amino acids long. Germline assignment: CDR1 SGHTA and CDR2 FQGNSA. Trimming cost V 5 bases and J 3 bases, with 11 bases left between them. CDR3 sequence (DNA): TGTGCCAGCAGCCTTAAAGGGGACTACGAGCAGTACTTC. This sequence encodes CASSLKGDYEQYF.

This clonotype has a handful of counts. The chain recombines TRBV30 with TRBJ2-7, with D perhaps TRBD1 (5 bases). There are 14 residues in the CDR3. The germline V gene encodes CDR1 GTSNPN and CDR2 SVGIG (reference sequence). V was pared by 1 base and J by 4 bases, with 14 bases between. CDR3 region: CAWSATPKGYEQYF. For the CDR3, the DNA is TGTGCCTGGAGTGCCACCCCCAAGGGGTACGAGCAGTACTTC.

This chain uses TRBV20-1 with TRBJ2-7, with 9 bases identical to TRBD1. CDR3 length: 13 amino acids. After removal of 5 bases from V and 1 base from J, the junction contained 3 bases not matched to a gene. Germline loops: CDR1 DFQATT, CDR2 SNEGSKA (reference sequence). DNA for the CDR3: TGCAGTGCTGGACAGGGGAGGTCCTACGAGCAGTACTTC. Protein product: CSAGQGRSYEQYF.

This clonotype was recorded many times. The genes are TRBV15 and TRBJ1-1; D is unresolved. The CDR3 totals 13 residues. Trimming shortened V by 4 bases and J by 9 bases, and 15 bases separated the two germline ends. Germline lookup yields CDR1 LNHNV and CDR2 YYDKDF (reference sequence). The CDR3 reads CATSNVADHKAFF. DNA for the CDR3: TGTGCCACCAGCAACGTAGCGGACCATAAAGCTTTCTTT.

This clonotype was found many times. This sequence joins TRBV27 and TRBJ2-7; TRBD1 agrees at 8 bases. The CDR3 spans 14 residues. Germline V CDR1 and CDR2: MNHEY, SMNVEV (reference sequence). V shed 6 bases, J shed 5 bases, and the junction held 9 bases outside the gene matches. The CDR3 region is CASRPQGAPHEQYF. CDR3 nucleotide sequence: TGTGCCAGCAGACCTCAGGGGGCGCCGCACGAGCAGTACTTC.

The chain links TRBV29-1 to TRBJ2-3; the D call may be TRBD1 or TRBD2 (7 bases each). Between the trimmed V and J ends, which lost 3 bases and 1 base, there was a span of 20 bases. The CDR3 runs 17 residues. Germline lookup yields CDR1 SQVTM and CDR2 ANQGSEA. In DNA, the CDR3 is TGCAGCGTTGAGGGAGGGGGCTCTCGCAGAGGCACAGATACGCAGTATTTT. Translating it yields CSVEGGGSRRGTDTQYF.

This clonotype has more than one count but fewer than ten. The chain has TRBV27 and TRBJ2-7; 14 nucleotides agree with TRBD2. The V and J ends lost 6 bases and 6 bases, in that order; junction bases with no gene match: 10. The germline V gene encodes CDR1 MNHEY and CDR2 SMNVEV (reference sequence). This CDR3 comprises 16 residues. Written as DNA, the CDR3 is TGTGCCAGCAGGGGACTAGCGGGAGCCCCTAGCGGCGAGCAGTACTTC. It yields the protein CASRGLAGAPSGEQYF.

This chain uses TRBV27 with TRBJ1-5; 9 bases map to TRBD1. The CDR3 is 16 residues long. CDR1 is MNHEY and CDR2 is SMNVEV in the germline V gene (reference sequence). The V segment lost 6 bases and the J segment 9 bases; nucleotides outside the gene matches: 15. The CDR3 here is CASSPAVGQGTGPQHF. The CDR3 nucleotides are TGTGCCAGCAGCCCAGCGGTGGGACAGGGTACTGGGCCCCAGCATTTT.

About this clonotype itself: A much larger clonotype is one base distant, so this may be a read error. The CDR3 spells CTSSLKGGRGRDFGEAFF. The CDR3 bases are TGTACCAGCAGTTTAAAAGGGGGACGGGGCCGGGACTTTGGTGAAGCTTTCTTT. The chain joins TRBV27 to TRBJ1-1; possible D gene TRBD1, 6 bases. This CDR3 spans 18 amino acids. Germline CDR1 MNHEY, CDR2 SMNVEV (reference sequence).

This clonotype showed up just a few times. The gene calls are TRBV4-3 and TRBJ2-1; a weak D match, TRBD1 (6 bases). Per the germline V gene, CDR1 is LGHNA and CDR2 is YSLEER. CDR3 length: 15 amino acids. The V and J ends lost 2 bases and 8 bases respectively, with 16 bases between them. This CDR3 is CASSQNGRGSDEQFF. Here the CDR3 DNA reads TGCGCCAGCAGCCAAAACGGCAGGGGCTCAGATGAGCAGTTCTTC.

This clonotype was observed a few times. J is TRBJ2-3 and V is TRBV6-1, with TRBD2 as a possible D gene (5 bases). V was shortened by 2 bases and J by 2 bases, with 8 bases between the two germline ends. The V gene's germline CDR1 is MNHNS and CDR2 SASEGT. This CDR3 comprises 14 residues. The CDR3 region is CASSEKRNTDTQYF. CDR3 coding DNA: TGTGCCAGCAGTGAAAAGCGGAACACAGATACGCAGTATTTT.

The CDR3 nucleotides read TGCGCCAGCAGCCAAGAGGGGGCACGCGAGCAGTACTTC. It translates to CASSQEGAREQYF. The rearrangement uses TRBV4-3 and TRBJ2-7; D perhaps matches TRBD1 (6 bases). V lost 0 bases and J lost 6, with 9 bases in between. The germline CDR1 and CDR2 sequences are LGHNA and YSLEER. The length of the CDR3 is 13 residues.

The chain is built from TRBV6-4 and TRBJ2-2, with D possibly called TRBD1 or TRBD2 (5 bases each). The CDR3 loop spans 14 amino acids. Germline values: CDR1 MRHNA, CDR2 SNTAGT. Trimming pared 5 bases from V and 5 bases from J, leaving 12 bases between. The CDR3 is CASSLKWGTGELFF. CDR3 sequence (DNA): TGTGCCAGCAGTTTAAAGTGGGGGACCGGGGAGCTGTTTTTT.

The V gene is TRBV30, the J gene TRBJ2-7, with 7 bases fitting TRBD1. After removal of 2 bases from V and 2 bases from J, the junction contained 9 bases not matched to a gene. Looked up from germline, CDR1 is GTSNPN and CDR2 is SVGIG (reference sequence). CDR3 length: 15 amino acids. CDR3 nucleotide sequence: TGTGCCTGGAGTCCTCGACCGGGACAGCCCTACGAGCAGTACTTC. Amino acid sequence: CAWSPRPGQPYEQYF.

In this sample, this clonotype turned up many times. The J gene is TRBJ2-5, the V gene TRBV2, with TRBD1 matching 10 bases. Trimming cost V 7 bases and J 5 bases; bases outside gene matches: 13. Per germline, CDR1 SNHLY and CDR2 FYNNEI. CDR3 length: 16 amino acids. The CDR3 nucleotides read TGTGCCAGCACCCTTGAGGGGACAGGGGCGTTGGAGACCCAGTACTTC. Its protein product is CASTLEGTGALETQYF.

The chain carries TRBV6-8 and TRBJ2-3; TRBD2 aligns across 9 bases. The CDR3 loop spans 14 amino acids. The V gene's germline CDR1 is MNHGY and CDR2 SAAAGT. The ends lost 7 bases at V and 4 bases at J; junction bases unmatched: 6. CDR3 region: CASNSGGRADTQYF. CDR3 sequence (DNA): TGTGCCAGCAATAGCGGGGGCCGGGCAGATACGCAGTATTTT.

This chain links TRBV30 with TRBJ1-2; a weak D match, TRBD1 (5 bases). This CDR3 has 13 residues. The germline V gene encodes CDR1 GTSNPN and CDR2 SVGIG (reference sequence). V was trimmed by 2 bases and J by 4 bases, leaving 11 bases between them. The CDR3, as DNA: TGTGCCTGGAGTACTGGACACGTCTATGGCTACACCTTC. As protein: CAWSTGHVYGYTF.

This rearrangement joins TRBV7-9 to TRBJ2-1; D is perhaps TRBD2 (5 bases). Trimming shortened V by 5 bases and J by 8 bases, and 22 bases separated the two germline ends. The CDR3 is made up of 16 amino acids. In germline, CDR1 is SEHNR, CDR2 FQNEAQ (reference sequence). CDR3 sequence (DNA): TGTGCCAGCAGCCCCCCACTGGCGGGCCTTGGGGATGAGCAGTTCTTC. Its protein product is CASSPPLAGLGDEQFF.

This clonotype was recorded many times. The genes are TRBV2 and TRBJ2-7; 12 bases fit TRBD2. The CDR3 is 12 residues long. In germline, CDR1 is SNHLY, CDR2 FYNNEI. V was pared by 11 bases and J by 3 bases, with 2 bases of the junction left unmatched. This chain's CDR3 is CAGGLAGYEQYF. In DNA form, the CDR3 reads TGTGCCGGGGGACTAGCGGGCTACGAGCAGTACTTC.

The genes are TRBV19 and TRBJ1-1, with D uncertain. The CDR3 totals 15 residues. The V end was cut by 3 bases, the J end by 2 bases, with 13 bases between. CDR1 and CDR2 (germline): LNHDA, SQIVND (reference sequence). The CDR3 DNA follows: TGTGCCAGTAGTATGACCCCGATAGCCAACACTGAAGCTTTCTTT. The encoded protein is CASSMTPIANTEAFF.

This clonotype was observed at least ten times. CDR3 in amino acids: CASSQAGGVYEQYF. CDR3 DNA sequence: TGTGCCAGCAGCCAGGCCGGGGGGGTCTACGAGCAGTACTTC. The chain combines TRBV3-1 with TRBJ2-7; the match to TRBD2 covers 8 bases. Unmatched junction bases numbered 4, after V lost 3 bases and J lost 3 bases. The V gene's germline CDR1 is LGHDT and CDR2 YNNKEL (reference sequence). The CDR3 contains 14 residues.

This clonotype was seen at least ten times. This chain joins TRBV6-2 or TRBV6-3 and TRBJ2-3; D remains ambiguous. Trimming took 2 bases from V and 0 from J, leaving 6 bases between them. The CDR3 is made up of 14 amino acids. Germline CDR1 reads MNHEY; CDR2 reads SVGEGT. This CDR3 reads CASSYGSSTDTQYF. CDR3 nucleotide sequence: TGTGCCAGCAGTTACGGATCTAGCACAGATACGCAGTATTTT.

In this sample, this clonotype turned up a few times. V usage is TRBV20-1 and J usage is TRBJ1-3, with D tentatively TRBD1 (6 bases). Trimming cost V 6 bases and J 2 bases, with 11 bases left between them. Germline V gene lookup returns CDR1 DFQATT and CDR2 SNEGSKA (reference sequence). This CDR3 has 13 amino acids. The CDR3 spells CSASRGAGNTIYF. In DNA, the CDR3 is TGCAGTGCCAGTAGGGGGGCTGGAAACACCATATATTTT.

This clonotype was seen repeatedly, ten times or more. The chain joins TRBV7-2 to TRBJ2-3; 8 nucleotides line up with TRBD1. Trimming cost V 4 bases and J 1 base; bases outside gene matches: 7. The CDR3 runs 16 residues. Germline CDR1 SGHTA, CDR2 FQGNSA. The DNA for the CDR3 is TGTGCCAGCAGCTCCAGGACAGGGTCTGGCACAGATACGCAGTATTTT. It is translated as CASSSRTGSGTDTQYF.

On this clonotype itself: Since a much larger clone is just one base distant, this may be a read error. The rearrangement joins TRBV6-9 to TRBJ1-1; D possibly corresponds to TRBD1 (5 bases). The CDR3 loop spans 15 amino acids. Germline V gene sequence: CDR1 MNHGY, CDR2 SVAAGI. The CDR3 coding sequence is TGTGCCAGCAGTTACGGTCCAGGGAGGAACACTGGAGCTTTCTTT. This sequence encodes CASSYGPGRNTGAFF.

This clonotype was seen many times. The chain combines TRBV15 with TRBJ2-7; unclear D gene. From germline, CDR1 is LNHNV and CDR2 YYDKDF (reference sequence). This CDR3 region has 15 residues. V lost 5 bases, J lost 1 base, and 15 bases lay in between. The CDR3 region is CATSLLGLGSYEQYF. As DNA, the CDR3 is TGTGCCACCAGCCTCCTGGGGTTAGGGTCCTACGAGCAGTACTTC.